Presented here are 25 T cell receptor beta chains from one specimen sequenced in a study of T cell repertoires in cytomegalovirus infection. These receptors lack a known antigen. TCRdb independently ran MiXCR on the reads; one entry per CDR3 protein. Of fewer than 950,000 distinct CDR3 sequences in the sample, approximately 29% are singletons; the top ten hold about an eighth. The material was cultured CD8+ T cells from PBMCs, obtained from culture after CMV antigen stimulation. The receptors stem from a human donor in good health (CMV status not recorded). Some clones in this sample may be carry-over from other donors' samples.

The chain combines TRBV7-6 with TRBJ1-2; D is unresolved. From germline, CDR1 is SGHVS and CDR2 FNYEAQ. Between the trimmed V and J ends, which lost 5 bases and 5 bases, there was a span of 12 bases. CDR3 size: 13 residues. CDR3 amino acids: CASSPGFPYGYTF. The CDR3 region has the DNA TGTGCCAGCAGCCCCGGTTTCCCTTATGGCTACACCTTC. Drawing the rest from reference TRBV7-6 and TRBJ1-2, the complete variable domain is GAGVSQSPRYKVTKRGQDVALRCDPISGHVSLYWYRQALGQGPEFLTYFNYEAQQDKSGLPNDRFSAERPEGSISTLTIQRTEQRDSAMYRCASSPGFPYGYTFGSGTRLTVV.

There are a few counts of this clonotype. This chain joins TRBV6-5 and TRBJ1-5; maybe TRBD1 (5 bases). The CDR3 extends over 15 amino acids. V lost 5 bases and J lost 1, with 12 bases in between. Looked up from germline, CDR1 is MNHEY and CDR2 is SVGAGI. The chain's CDR3 is CASSLTAVSNQPQHF. The CDR3 bases are TGTGCCAGCAGTCTGACAGCGGTAAGCAATCAGCCCCAGCATTTT.

The chain links TRBV4-1 to TRBJ2-1, with 9 bases fitting TRBD2. Germline V gene lookup returns CDR1 MGHRA and CDR2 YSYEKL. The CDR3 has 14 residues. V trimming: 4 bases; J trimming: 10 bases; junction bases outside the gene matches: 8. CDR3 sequence reads: CASSPERGASEQFF. CDR3 coding DNA: TGCGCCAGCAGCCCCGAGCGGGGGGCCAGCGAGCAGTTCTTC.

Many counts were recorded for this clonotype. The V gene is TRBV7-6, the J gene TRBJ2-7; unclear D gene. The CDR3 has 13 residues. Germline-derived CDR1 and CDR2 are SGHVS and FNYEAQ. V was pared by 5 bases and J by 2 bases, with 10 bases between. CDR3 sequence (DNA): TGTGCCAGCAGCCCTGGACCTCCCTACGAGCAGTACTTC. This gives the protein CASSPGPPYEQYF.

This clonotype has at least ten counts. The chain couples TRBV7-2 to TRBJ1-5; 9 bases are shared with TRBD1. V lost 0 bases, J lost 4 bases, and 1 base stayed unmatched. The CDR3 extends over 15 amino acids. Germline CDR1 is SGHTA and CDR2 is FQGNSA. The CDR3 reads CASSLATGGNQPQHF. The CDR3 nucleotides are TGTGCCAGCAGCTTAGCGACAGGGGGTAATCAGCCCCAGCATTTT.

As to this clonotype: Compared with germline, one end of the junction differs, possibly owing to a read error. This chain links TRBV7-9 with TRBJ2-3; the D is unclear. The CDR3 has 12 residues. CDR1 and CDR2 from the germline V gene are SEHNR and FQNEAQ (reference sequence). The CDR3 here is CACSHDPDTQYF. For the CDR3, the DNA is TGTGCCTGCAGCCATGACCCAGATACGCAGTATTTT.

This clonotype occurred a few times. The genes are TRBV19 and TRBJ2-2, with D possibly matching TRBD2 (6 bases). This CDR3 comprises 15 residues. CDR1 and CDR2 (germline): LNHDA, SQIVND (reference sequence). Trimming shortened V by 3 bases and J by 1 base, and 9 bases separated the two germline ends. The CDR3 reads CASSIGGVNTGELFF. The DNA for the CDR3 is TGTGCCAGTAGTATCGGAGGGGTGAACACCGGGGAGCTGTTTTTT.

A few counts support this clonotype. The rearrangement joins TRBV12-3 or TRBV12-4 to TRBJ1-5; 9 nucleotides match TRBD1. V shed 2 bases, J shed 10 bases, and the junction held 9 bases outside the gene matches. The CDR3 sequence is 15 residues long. CDR3 loop: CASSLMRDRANPQHF. The CDR3 DNA sequence: TGTGCCAGCAGTTTAATGAGGGACAGGGCGAACCCCCAGCATTTT.

The V call is TRBV6-1, the J call TRBJ2-1; 8 bases fit TRBD2. V lost 3 bases to trimming and J lost 7 bases; unmatched junction nucleotides: 5. The CDR3 sequence is 14 residues long. Germline CDR1 MNHNS, CDR2 SASEGT. The CDR3 DNA sequence: TGTGCCAGCAGTGATGCGGGGGGCCAAAATGAGCAGTTCTTC. Translation: CASSDAGGQNEQFF.

This chain connects TRBV6-1 to TRBJ1-4; D is possibly TRBD1 (5 bases). The germline gives CDR1 MNHNS, CDR2 SASEGT. Trimming took off 6 bases at V and 8 bases at J, with 22 bases between the two ends. CDR3 length: 16 amino acids. The CDR3 DNA sequence: TGTGCCAGCAGCCCCATAATGGAGGGGATCAACGAAAAACTGTTTTTT. It translates to CASSPIMEGINEKLFF.

The chain carries TRBV19 and TRBJ1-4; D is undetermined. Germline CDR1 reads LNHDA; CDR2 reads SQIVND (reference sequence). V lost 4 bases and J lost 4, with 13 bases in between. The CDR3 has 15 amino acids. CDR3 DNA: TGTGCCAGTAGTACCCGACGGCATCGTAATGAAAAACTGTTTTTT. Protein product: CASSTRRHRNEKLFF.

The gene calls are TRBV6-1 and TRBJ2-7; a weak D match, TRBD2 (6 bases). V was cut by 7 bases and J by 9 bases, with 13 bases left in between. The CDR3 length is 11 residues. Germline values: CDR1 MNHNS, CDR2 SASEGT. Here the CDR3 reads CASIVSSGQYF. The DNA of the CDR3 is TGTGCCAGCATTGTGAGTAGCGGGCAGTACTTC.

The chain couples TRBV6-6 to TRBJ2-4, with D possibly being TRBD1 or TRBD2 (5 bases each). Germline V lookup: CDR1 MNHNY, CDR2 SVGAGI (reference sequence). The V end was cut by 0 bases, the J end by 0 bases, with 12 bases between. This CDR3 contains 17 residues. The DNA for the CDR3 is TGTGCCAGCAGTTACTCGCCCGGGGCCCTAGCCAAAAACATTCAGTACTTC. Its translation: CASSYSPGALAKNIQYF.

V usage is TRBV20-1 and J usage is TRBJ2-6; D gene uncertain. V was clipped by 3 bases and J by 0 bases, with 9 bases between them. The CDR3 covers 15 residues. Germline V gene sequence: CDR1 DFQATT, CDR2 SNEGSKA (reference sequence). CDR3 nucleotide sequence: TGCAGTGCTAGTGGTCGGCGCTCTGGGGCCAACGTCCTGACTTTC. This translates into CSASGRRSGANVLTF.

This clonotype was seen a few times. The rearrangement links TRBV27 to TRBJ2-1, with 9 bases matching TRBD1. The trim removed 8 bases at V and 3 bases at J, leaving 8 bases unmatched. In germline, CDR1 is MNHEY, CDR2 SMNVEV (reference sequence). This CDR3 region has 15 residues. In DNA form, the CDR3 reads TGTGCCAGCCGCATCCGGGACAGGGTCTACAATGAGCAGTTCTTC. It translates to CASRIRDRVYNEQFF.

With respect to this clonotype: The junction does not match germline at one end; this may be a read error. V is TRBV9 and J is TRBJ2-1; a weak D match, TRBD1 (5 bases). CDR1 is SGDLS and CDR2 is YYNGEE in the germline V gene. The CDR3 contains 16 residues. CDR3 sequence reads: CASSVSRGSSFNEQFF. The CDR3 coding sequence is TGTGCCAGCAGCGTAAGTAGGGGCAGTTCCTTCAATGAGCAGTTCTTC.

The V call is TRBV7-8, the J call TRBJ1-4; the D gene is possibly TRBD1 (5 bases). Trimming pared 7 bases from V and 5 bases from J, leaving 14 bases between. The CDR3 totals 14 residues. CDR1 SGHVS and CDR2 FQNEAQ come from the germline V gene. This CDR3 reads CASTRDSENEKLFF. CDR3 nucleotides: TGTGCCAGCACCCGGGACTCGGAGAATGAAAAACTGTTTTTT.

For this clonotype: A much larger clone lies one base from this, so it may be a read error. This chain links TRBV7-2 with TRBJ2-1, with TRBD2 matching over 12 bases. From germline, CDR1 is SGHTA and CDR2 FQGNSA. V lost 5 bases and J lost 7; bases outside the gene matches: 9. The CDR3 consists of 16 residues. The CDR3 DNA sequence: TGTGCCAGCAGCCCACGGACTAGCGGGGATGTAAATGAGCAGTTCTTC. Its translation: CASSPRTSGDVNEQFF. Together with reference TRBV7-2 and TRBJ2-1, the CDR3 gives the full variable domain: GAGVSQSPSNKVTEKGKDVELRCDPISGHTALYWYRQSLGQGLEFLIYFQGNSAPDKSGLPSDRFSAERTGGSVSTLTIQRTQQEDSAVYLCASSPRTSGDVNEQFFGPGTRLTVL.

This rearrangement joins TRBV24-1 to TRBJ2-7; perhaps TRBD2 as D (6 bases). CDR1 is KGHDR, CDR2 SFDVKD, per germline. V shed 4 bases and J shed 3 bases, with 9 bases lying between them. The CDR3 loop spans 13 amino acids. The CDR3 is CATSERLVYEQYF. The CDR3 DNA follows: TGTGCCACCAGTGAACGACTAGTCTACGAGCAGTACTTC.

The chain is built from TRBV9 and TRBJ1-3; D is possibly TRBD1 (6 bases). The CDR3 extends over 16 amino acids. Per germline, CDR1 SGDLS and CDR2 YYNGEE. V gave up 4 bases and J gave up 0 bases, with 14 bases separating them. DNA of the CDR3: TGTGCCAGCAGCACTCTCCGGGACACCTCTGGAAACACCATATATTTT. Translation: CASSTLRDTSGNTIYF.

This clonotype came up a few times. The rearrangement links TRBV10-3 to TRBJ2-1; no reliable D call. The CDR3 runs 13 residues. Looked up from germline, CDR1 is ENHRY and CDR2 is SYGVKD. V was pared by 4 bases and J by 3 bases, with 7 bases between. The CDR3 DNA reads as TGTGCCATCAGTGGGGGTGGCTACAATGAGCAGTTCTTC. Its translation: CAISGGGYNEQFF.

Comments on this clonotype: One junction end disagrees with the germline gene, perhaps due to a read error. This sequence joins TRBV6-1 and TRBJ2-7; 7 bases are a match to TRBD1. Germline assignment: CDR1 MNHNS and CDR2 SASEGT. This CDR3 spans 15 amino acids. CDR3 sequence: CASSEESGTAYEQYF. CDR3 coding DNA: TGTGCCAGCAGCGAAGAGTCCGGGACAGCCTACGAGCAGTACTTC.

CDR3: CASSEAGQYYGYTF. The CDR3 DNA reads as TGCGCCAGCAGTGAAGCGGGACAGTACTATGGCTACACCTTC. The rearrangement uses TRBV10-2 and TRBJ1-2; 7 bases are shared with TRBD1. The germline CDR1 and CDR2 sequences are WSHSY and SAAADI. The CDR3 contains 14 residues. Trimming cost V 3 bases and J 3 bases; bases outside gene matches: 4.

The chain joins TRBV29-1 to TRBJ2-1; a weak D match, TRBD1 (6 bases). CDR1 SQVTM and CDR2 ANQGSEA come from the germline V gene. The CDR3 runs 10 residues. With 5 bases removed from V and 10 bases from J, the gap between germline ends came to 9 bases. DNA for the CDR3: TGCAGCGTTTTTACAGGGGAGCAGTTCTTC. Protein: CSVFTGEQFF.

As for this clonotype: Just one base apart from a much larger clone, this may be a read error. The chain uses TRBV7-3 and TRBJ1-5; 10 bases agree with TRBD1. The CDR3 contains 15 residues. Germline-derived CDR1 and CDR2 are SGHTA and FQGTGA. The CDR3 sequence is CASSSRDRGPQLQHF. DNA for the CDR3: TGTGCCAGCAGCTCGCGGGACAGGGGTCCTCAGCTCCAGCATTTT.